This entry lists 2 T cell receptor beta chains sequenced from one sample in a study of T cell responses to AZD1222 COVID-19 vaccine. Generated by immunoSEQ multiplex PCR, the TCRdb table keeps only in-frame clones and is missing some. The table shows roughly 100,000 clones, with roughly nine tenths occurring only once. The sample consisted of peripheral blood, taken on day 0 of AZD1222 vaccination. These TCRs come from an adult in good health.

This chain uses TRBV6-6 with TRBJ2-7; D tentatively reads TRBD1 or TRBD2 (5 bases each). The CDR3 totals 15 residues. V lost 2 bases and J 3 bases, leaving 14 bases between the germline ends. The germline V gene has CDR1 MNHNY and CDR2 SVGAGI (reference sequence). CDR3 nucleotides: TGTGCCAGCAGTTACGGGGCGGGTGGTAGCTACGAGCAGTACTTC. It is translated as CASSYGAGGSYEQYF.

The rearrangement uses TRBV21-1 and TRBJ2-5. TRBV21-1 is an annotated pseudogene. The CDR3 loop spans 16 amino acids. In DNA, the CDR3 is TGTGCCAGCAGCAAAGCCAAAGGGCAGCTCGTAGAGACCCAGTACTTC. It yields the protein CASSKAKGQLVETQYF.